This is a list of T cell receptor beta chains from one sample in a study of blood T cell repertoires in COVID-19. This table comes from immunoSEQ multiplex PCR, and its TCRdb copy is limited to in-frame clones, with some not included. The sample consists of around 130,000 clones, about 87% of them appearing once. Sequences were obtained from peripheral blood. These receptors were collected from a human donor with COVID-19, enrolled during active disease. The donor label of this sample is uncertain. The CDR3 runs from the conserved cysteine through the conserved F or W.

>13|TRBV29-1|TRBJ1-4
CSAATGNNEKLFF
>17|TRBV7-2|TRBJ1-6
CASSLLVTTGGDSPLHF
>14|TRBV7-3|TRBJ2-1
CASSLRTSYNEQFF
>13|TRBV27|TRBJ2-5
CASSRDIQETQYF
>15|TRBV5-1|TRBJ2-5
CASSLGTGVTETQYF
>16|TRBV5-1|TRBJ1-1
CASEVGDRGDGTEAFF
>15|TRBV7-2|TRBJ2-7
CASSLQQTEFYEQYF
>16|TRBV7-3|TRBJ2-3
CASSKRQGAGADTQYF
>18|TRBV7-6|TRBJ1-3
CASSSRFKSKGPGNTIYF
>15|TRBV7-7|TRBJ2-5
CASSSPAGGGETQYF
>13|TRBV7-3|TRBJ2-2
CASSLTEGGELFF
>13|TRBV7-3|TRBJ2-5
CASSPKGEETQYF
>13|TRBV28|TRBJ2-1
CASLRGAGNEQFF
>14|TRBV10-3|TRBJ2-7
CAITAGQGYYEQYF
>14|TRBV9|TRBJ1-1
CASSVGTGGSEAFF
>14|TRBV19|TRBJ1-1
CASSIRGGNTEAFF
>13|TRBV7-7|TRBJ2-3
CASSRGGVDTQYF
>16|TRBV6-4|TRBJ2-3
CASSALRGSGTDTQYF
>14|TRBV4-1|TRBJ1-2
CASSVTGGEGGYTF
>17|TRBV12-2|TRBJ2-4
CASRLVGGKRIKNIQYF
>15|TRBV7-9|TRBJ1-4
CASSRTGTDNEKLFF
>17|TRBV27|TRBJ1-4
CASTPLANGATNEKLFF
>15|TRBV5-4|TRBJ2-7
CASSPQLQNSYEQYF
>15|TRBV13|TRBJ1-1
CASSPMAGGHTEAFF
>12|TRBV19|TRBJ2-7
CASGRQGGEQYF
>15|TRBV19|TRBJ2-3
CASRLDRGVSKAQYF
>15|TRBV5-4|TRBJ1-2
CASSLTGDSNYGYTF
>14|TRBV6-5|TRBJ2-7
CASSRDYHTYEQYF
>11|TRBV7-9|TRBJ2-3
CASSLPDTQYF
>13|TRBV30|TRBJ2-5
CAWGPSVQETQYF
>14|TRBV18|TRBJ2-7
CASSPSQGSYEQYF
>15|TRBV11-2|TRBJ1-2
CASSWDRNANYGYTF
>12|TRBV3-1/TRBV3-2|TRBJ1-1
CASSPRGVRAFF
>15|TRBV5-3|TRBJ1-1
CARSWTQGPNTEAFF
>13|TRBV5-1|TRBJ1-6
CASSRDRISPLHF
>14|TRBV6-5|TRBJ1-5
CASARTDSNQPQHF
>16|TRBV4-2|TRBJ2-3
CASSQTGTSGPDTQYF
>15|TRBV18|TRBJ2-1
CASSPRQGAYNEQFF
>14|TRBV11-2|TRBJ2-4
CASSPTRQGNIQYF
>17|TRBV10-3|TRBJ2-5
CATRRTSQGGAEETQYF
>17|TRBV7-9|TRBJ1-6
CASSLWPEVSYNSPLHF
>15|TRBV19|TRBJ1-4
CASNSVGQPGEKLFF
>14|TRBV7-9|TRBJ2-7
CASSHRDRGGEQYF
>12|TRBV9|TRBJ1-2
CASSVSTFAYTF
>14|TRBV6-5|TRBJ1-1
CASSLLIEVSEAFF
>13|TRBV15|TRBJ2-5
CATSSVLDKTQYF
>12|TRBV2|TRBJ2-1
CASNTGGREQFF